This T cell receptor (beta chain) was sequenced in a study of blood T cell repertoires in COVID-19 (dated by TCRdb to about 2020). The study in broad terms: Samples covering the acute and convalescent phases of COVID-19 were provided by collaborators in the United States, Italy and Spain. The samples were drawn from the first 160 participants of the ongoing ImmuneRACE study and from over 950 subjects provided by 6 global collaborators. The prospective study material was composed of cDNA or gDNA derived from T cells, B-cell-depleted T cells, or PBMCs. Nearly every sample came with metadata listing a de-identified subject ID, COVID-19 status, age in years and sex. The dataset comprised deeply sampled blood TCRbeta repertoires from subjects exposed to, actively infected with, or recovered from COVID-19. The repertoires were released in a freely available public database meant as a resource for research on the immune response to SARS-CoV-2. Where HLA class I and class II types were available, the types were taken from metadata supplied by the sample provider, not from assay-based typing.

On this clone: Its antigen has not been determined. Per-base qualities were not stored, and no clone one base away is much larger.

TCRbeta CDR3 regions were amplified from genomic DNA using the immunoSEQ Assay, a bias-controlled multiplex PCR. The source study handled its data this way. The number of nucleated cells in each sample was estimated from the amplification of reference gene primers within the assay. To quantify the absolute abundance of each unique TCRbeta CDR3 rearrangement, sequence reads were collapsed and filtered. For each sample, productive Simpson clonality was calculated by taking the square root of Simpson's diversity index across productive rearrangements. TCRdb limited this immuneACCESS table to in-frame rearrangements with V and J called. A share of clones is missing; checked studies link under half to unresolved V genes, and the rest is unexplained. Clone size and V and J calls were adopted from that table, with D and trimming inferred from the DNA. This sample holds 68,000 or so clones; 65% to 80% were observed only once. The biggest ten clones account for about 24% of the sample.

Points the paper makes about the study in general: The quantity of clinical and demographic metadata differed by source and by participant and was supplied without curation.

Collaborating institutions collected whole blood in K2EDTA tubes following their own protocols. For TCRbeta analysis, collaborator samples were shipped as frozen whole blood, as isolated PBMCs, or as DNA extracted from either sample type. Reading from cysteine to phenylalanine, the CDR3 counts 15 amino acids. The retained sequence is limited to the CDR3, 45 bases, with the frame set at the first base. Sequences were obtained from peripheral blood. This receptor was obtained from a human donor in a cohort sampled during active COVID-19. The rearranged segments are TRBV21-1 and TRBJ2-1; the DNA was not compared with TRBD1, the D call given in the table. TRBV21-1 is described as a pseudogene. The bases are TGTGCCAGCAGGGTTCCGGGACAGGGTGAAAATGAGCAGTTCTTC. Its translation is CASRVPGQGENEQFF.